These 30 T cell receptor beta chains were sequenced from one sample in a study of shared clonotypes between healthy human individuals. Clones were sequenced by immunoSEQ multiplex PCR, and TCRdb holds only the in-frame ones, with some missing. The table lists more than 2 million clones, 85% to 95% of them singletons, with 1% to 1.3% in the top ten. Naive CD8 cells lacked CD45RO and underwent positive selection for CCR7, leaving out terminally differentiated effector memory CD45RA+ cells. Material for sequencing was naive CD8+ T cells sorted from blood. The source is a man between 18 and 35 years old in good health.

This rearrangement joins TRBV5-1 to TRBJ1-1, with a tentative D call TRBD1 (5 bases). The length of the CDR3 is 15 residues. The ends were cut back, 2 bases at V and 5 bases at J, with 16 bases in the middle. The V gene's germline CDR1 is SGHRS and CDR2 YFSETQ. The CDR3 region has the DNA TGCGCCAGCAGCTTCGACGGGGGAGTGGGGACTGAAGCTTTCTTT. It encodes CASSFDGGVGTEAFF.

The J gene is TRBJ1-2, the V gene TRBV5-4; 7 bases align to TRBD1. V gave up 0 bases and J gave up 4 bases; unmatched junction bases: 6. The germline V gene encodes CDR1 SGHNT and CDR2 YYREEE (reference sequence). This CDR3 region has 15 residues. The CDR3: CASSLVGTDVYGYTF. CDR3 DNA sequence: TGTGCCAGCAGCTTGGTTGGGACAGATGTCTATGGCTACACCTTC.

The rearrangement links TRBV11-2 to TRBJ2-7, with 9 bases that match TRBD1. The CDR3 contains 14 residues. V was pared by 5 bases and J by 5 bases, with 7 bases of the junction left unmatched. Germline V gene lookup returns CDR1 SGHAT and CDR2 FQNNGV. The CDR3 DNA is TGTGCCAGCAGCCCCCGGGACAGGGTCGACGAGCAGTACTTC. Its protein product is CASSPRDRVDEQYF.

The genes are TRBV6-1 and TRBJ1-2; 8 bases are a match to TRBD1. In germline, CDR1 is MNHNS, CDR2 SASEGT. This CDR3 has 17 amino acids. The J segment lost 4 bases and the V segment lost 0 bases, leaving 10 bases of the junction unmatched. Here the CDR3 DNA reads TGTGCCAGCAGTGAAGCGCTTGAGACAGGGGTTGTCTATGGCTACACCTTC. It encodes CASSEALETGVVYGYTF.

The chain carries TRBV28 and TRBJ2-7, with 12 bases aligning to TRBD2. Per the germline V gene, CDR1 is MDHEN and CDR2 is SYDVKM. The CDR3 runs to 14 residues. J lost 3 bases, V lost 4 bases, and 1 base had no gene match. CDR3 coding DNA: TGTGCCAGCAGTTGGGGACTAGCGGGCTACGAGCAGTACTTC. Its translation: CASSWGLAGYEQYF.

This chain links TRBV9 with TRBJ1-6; a possible D gene is TRBD1 (5 bases). V was pared by 1 base and J by 7 bases, with 15 bases between. Germline V CDR1 and CDR2: SGDLS, YYNGEE. This CDR3 has 16 residues. CDR3 nucleotide sequence: TGTGCCAGCAGCGTAACATGGGACGGAGAGAATTCACCCCTCCACTTT. This gives the protein CASSVTWDGENSPLHF.

The chain links TRBV27 to TRBJ2-1; 11 nucleotides match TRBD2. The germline V gene has CDR1 MNHEY and CDR2 SMNVEV (reference sequence). The CDR3 totals 17 residues. Trimming removed 5 bases from V and 2 bases from J; junction bases left unmatched: 8. The CDR3 loop reads CASSPIAGGPPYNEQFF. The DNA of the CDR3 is TGTGCCAGCAGTCCCATAGCGGGAGGGCCCCCCTACAATGAGCAGTTCTTC.

A note on this clone: This CDR3 is also generated by other DNA sequences in the sample. As DNA, the CDR3 is TGCAGCGTTTTTGCGTTGAACACCGGGGAGCTGTTTTTT. Translated: CSVFALNTGELFF. The chain joins TRBV29-1 to TRBJ2-2, with D uncertain. The CDR3 extends over 13 amino acids. Germline CDR1 is SQVTM and CDR2 is ANQGSEA. With 5 bases removed from V and 1 base from J, the gap between germline ends came to 8 bases.

This chain links TRBV5-1 with TRBJ1-1; 9 bases are shared with TRBD1. The CDR3 loop spans 15 amino acids. Trimming at V came to 7 bases and at J to 4 bases, leaving 11 bases not matched to a gene. CDR1 is SGHRS and CDR2 is YFSETQ in the germline V gene. CDR3: CASGPGQGTVTEAFF. The CDR3 nucleotides are TGCGCCAGCGGACCGGGACAGGGTACAGTCACTGAAGCTTTCTTT.

The chain links TRBV4-3 to TRBJ1-1; no clear D gene. Germline assignment: CDR1 LGHNA and CDR2 YSLEER. This CDR3 is 14 amino acids long. V lost 4 bases to trimming and J lost 8 bases, with 17 bases between them. The CDR3 sequence is CASSRIWGDSEAFF. The DNA for the CDR3 is TGCGCCAGCAGCCGGATCTGGGGAGACTCGGAAGCTTTCTTT.

As concerns this clone: Other DNA sequences in the same sample also yield this CDR3. The V and J genes are TRBV27 and TRBJ2-7, with D perhaps matching TRBD2 (5 bases). The CDR3 has 13 residues. V was cut by 3 bases and J by 1 base, with 7 bases left in between. CDR1 MNHEY and CDR2 SMNVEV come from the germline V gene (reference sequence). The CDR3 reads CASSFEGSYEQYF. Written as DNA, the CDR3 is TGTGCCAGCAGTTTCGAGGGATCCTACGAGCAGTACTTC.

This sequence joins TRBV4-3 and TRBJ2-1, with 12 positions matching TRBD2. This CDR3 comprises 16 residues. With V trimmed by 4 bases and J by 9 bases, 10 bases remained unmatched. CDR1 is LGHNA and CDR2 is YSLEER in the germline V gene. CDR3 coding DNA: TGCGCCAGCAGCCCGGAAAGACTAGCGGGAGCTGGTGAGCAGTTCTTC. It encodes CASSPERLAGAGEQFF.

The chain carries TRBV19 and TRBJ2-3, with D unresolved. This CDR3 is 15 amino acids long. Between the trimmed V and J ends, which lost 7 bases and 0 bases, there was a span of 14 bases. Germline V CDR1 and CDR2: LNHDA, SQIVND (reference sequence). The CDR3 reads CASKQETPSTDTQYF. Here the CDR3 DNA reads TGTGCCAGTAAGCAAGAGACGCCTAGCACAGATACGCAGTATTTT.

This clone was seen only once. In the same sample, other DNA sequences code for this CDR3. The chain carries TRBV2 and TRBJ2-7, with TRBD2 matching 8 bases. This CDR3 contains 13 residues. Per germline, CDR1 SNHLY and CDR2 FYNNEI. Trimming removed 3 bases from V and 3 bases from J; junction bases left unmatched: 1. The CDR3 loop reads CASSEGTSYEQYF. The CDR3 DNA reads TGTGCCAGCAGTGAGGGGACTAGCTACGAGCAGTACTTC.

The rearrangement links TRBV30 to TRBJ1-2, with no clear D. This CDR3 has 12 amino acids. Germline-derived CDR1 and CDR2 are GTSNPN and SVGIG (reference sequence). V lost 4 bases and J 7 bases, leaving 13 bases between the germline ends. The CDR3 is CAWTRIDGGYTF. For the CDR3, the DNA is TGTGCCTGGACCCGGATCGATGGTGGCTACACCTTC.

A note on this clone: Other DNA sequences in this sample translate to the same CDR3. The rearrangement uses TRBV5-1 and TRBJ2-7; 8 bases line up with TRBD1. CDR1 is SGHRS, CDR2 YFSETQ, per germline. V lost 0 bases and J lost 1; bases outside the gene matches: 3. This CDR3 is built from 15 residues. The CDR3 loop is CASSLGQGKSYEQYF. In nucleotides, the CDR3 is TGCGCCAGCAGCTTGGGACAGGGGAAGTCCTACGAGCAGTACTTC. Full variable domain (outside the CDR3, taken from reference TRBV5-1 and TRBJ2-7): KAGVTQTPRYLIKTRGQQVTLSCSPISGHRSVSWYQQTPGQGLQFLFEYFSETQRNKGNFPGRFSGRQFSNSRSEMNVSTLELGDSALYLCASSLGQGKSYEQYFGPGTRLTVT.

The V and J genes are TRBV9 and TRBJ2-7, with a possible D match to TRBD1 (7 bases). The CDR3 sequence is 15 residues long. Trimming cost V 0 bases and J 4 bases, with 14 bases left between them. The germline V gene has CDR1 SGDLS and CDR2 YYNGEE. CDR3 DNA: TGTGCCAGCAGCGTAGCGGCGGAGGGGGCTTACGAGCAGTACTTC. Translating gives CASSVAAEGAYEQYF.

V and J are TRBV7-9 and TRBJ1-2, with 9 bases lining up with TRBD1. V lost 1 base to trimming and J lost 4 bases; unmatched junction nucleotides: 7. Germline V lookup: CDR1 SEHNR, CDR2 FQNEAQ (reference sequence). CDR3 length equals 16 residues. CDR3 sequence reads: CASSLVGQGMSYGYTF. Here the CDR3 DNA reads TGTGCCAGCAGCTTAGTTGGACAGGGGATGAGCTATGGCTACACCTTC. Complete variable domain (other parts from reference TRBV7-9 and TRBJ1-2): DTGVSQNPRHKITKRGQNVTFRCDPISEHNRLYWYRQTLGQGPEFLTYFQNEAQLEKSRLLSDRFSAERPKGSFSTLEIQRTEQGDSAMYLCASSLVGQGMSYGYTFGSGTRLTVV.

This clone was picked up one time. This chain links TRBV5-1 with TRBJ2-3; D is perhaps TRBD1 (5 bases). V was clipped by 1 base and J by 2 bases, with 8 bases between them. The CDR3 consists of 14 residues. Germline V gives CDR1 SGHRS, CDR2 YFSETQ. CDR3: CASSLKGATDTQYF. CDR3 nucleotides: TGCGCCAGCAGCTTGAAAGGGGCCACAGATACGCAGTATTTT.

CDR3 region: CASSSPAGGTDEQYF. DNA for the CDR3: TGTGCCAGCAGTTCTCCAGCGGGAGGAACCGACGAGCAGTACTTC. The chain employs TRBV27 and TRBJ2-7, with 9 bases identical to TRBD2. The V and J ends lost 4 bases and 5 bases, in that order; junction bases with no gene match: 9. Germline-derived CDR1 and CDR2 are MNHEY and SMNVEV (reference sequence). The CDR3 length is 15 residues.

As DNA, the CDR3 is TGTGCCAGCAGTTTATCCCTGGAGGGTAGGGGCGAGCAGTACTTC. Translated, it gives CASSLSLEGRGEQYF. The genes are TRBV6-5 and TRBJ2-7; possible D gene TRBD2, 6 bases. This CDR3 is 15 amino acids long. V was clipped by 4 bases and J by 6 bases, with 19 bases between them. CDR1 is MNHEY and CDR2 is SVGAGI in the germline V gene.

This chain connects TRBV10-2 to TRBJ1-5; TRBD1 might be the D (5 bases). CDR3 size: 14 residues. From germline, CDR1 is WSHSY and CDR2 SAAADI. Deletions cut 11 bases from V and 0 bases from J, with 14 bases between. CDR3 in DNA: TGCGCCTCCGGGGCAGGGAATAGCAATCAGCCCCAGCATTTT. This sequence encodes CASGAGNSNQPQHF.

The rearrangement joins TRBV5-8 to TRBJ2-7, with D unresolved. The CDR3 consists of 12 residues. V was trimmed by 2 bases and J by 5 bases, leaving 8 bases between them. Looked up from germline, CDR1 is SGHTS and CDR2 is YDEGEE. Here the CDR3 DNA reads TGTGCCAGCAGCTTAGATAGCCACGAGCAGTACTTC. Its translation is CASSLDSHEQYF.

V usage is TRBV15 and J usage is TRBJ1-2, with 10 bases lining up with TRBD1. The CDR3 sequence is 14 residues long. CDR1 is LNHNV and CDR2 is YYDKDF in the germline V gene (reference sequence). V shed 5 bases and J 4 bases; nucleotides not matched to a gene: 4. The CDR3 protein is CATSRDRGVYGYTF. In DNA form, the CDR3 reads TGTGCCACCAGCCGGGACAGGGGAGTCTATGGCTACACCTTC. Combining the CDR3 with reference TRBV15 and TRBJ1-2 gives the whole variable domain DAMVIQNPRYQVTQFGKPVTLSCSQTLNHNVMYWYQQKSSQAPKLLFHYYDKDFNNEADTPDNFQSRRPNTSFCFLDIRSPGLGDTAMYLCATSRDRGVYGYTFGSGTRLTVV.

The chain combines TRBV6-6 with TRBJ2-7; possibly TRBD1 or TRBD2 for D (5 bases each). V gave up 0 bases and J gave up 6 bases, with 9 bases separating them. The CDR3 sequence is 13 residues long. The germline V gene has CDR1 MNHNY and CDR2 SVGAGI (reference sequence). CDR3 in DNA: TGTGCCAGCAGTTACTCGACGGGGACCGAGCAGTACTTC. The encoded protein is CASSYSTGTEQYF.

A note on this clone: Different DNA sequences within this sample yield the same CDR3. The chain links TRBV27 to TRBJ2-3; TRBD1 is a possible D gene (5 bases). Trimming left V 1 base short and J 6 bases short, with 8 bases between. The CDR3 sequence is 13 residues long. Germline V gene data show CDR1 as MNHEY and CDR2 as SMNVEV (reference sequence). The CDR3 region is CASSLWGADTQYF. CDR3 bases: TGTGCCAGCAGTTTATGGGGCGCGGATACGCAGTATTTT.

This clone has just a few counts. This sequence joins TRBV5-1 and TRBJ2-7; 14 nucleotides agree with TRBD2. Germline CDR1 is SGHRS and CDR2 is YFSETQ. The CDR3 is 14 amino acids. The V segment lost 3 bases and the J segment 5 bases; nucleotides outside the gene matches: 1. The CDR3 protein is CASSWGLAGDEQYF. In DNA form, the CDR3 reads TGCGCCAGCAGCTGGGGACTAGCGGGAGACGAGCAGTACTTC.

The chain employs TRBV18 and TRBJ2-5; 10 bases align to TRBD1. V lost 2 bases to trimming and J lost 4 bases; unmatched junction nucleotides: 1. The CDR3 contains 14 residues. CDR1 is KGHSH and CDR2 is LQKENI in the germline V gene. The chain's CDR3 is CASSPDRGRETQYF. Written as DNA, the CDR3 is TGTGCCAGCTCACCAGACAGGGGGCGAGAGACCCAGTACTTC.

This rearrangement joins TRBV27 to TRBJ2-3; D may match TRBD1 or TRBD2 (5 bases each). With 5 bases removed from V and 6 bases from J, the gap between germline ends came to 21 bases. The CDR3 sequence is 16 residues long. The germline CDR1 and CDR2 sequences are MNHEY and SMNVEV (reference sequence). CDR3 in amino acids: CASSTLGPTGADTQYF. DNA of the CDR3: TGTGCCAGCAGTACCCTCGGACCTACCGGGGCGGATACGCAGTATTTT.

The rearrangement joins TRBV10-2 to TRBJ2-4; 7 nucleotides line up with TRBD1. This CDR3 has 13 amino acids. J lost 3 bases, V lost 7 bases, and 3 bases had no gene match. The V gene's germline CDR1 is WSHSY and CDR2 SAAADI. In DNA form, the CDR3 reads TGCGCCAGCATTGGGGACAGCAAAAACATTCAGTACTTC. Its translation: CASIGDSKNIQYF.